This entry describes one T cell receptor (beta chain). Libraries were prepared by immunoSEQ multiplex PCR; TCRdb keeps only in-frame clonotypes and omits some of them. The table shows tens of thousands of clones, with roughly 91% occurring only once. This entry comes from a study of T cell changes during pregnancy in multiple sclerosis. The CDR3 has 15 amino acids. J was trimmed by 7 bases and V by 6 bases; bases with no gene match: 9. CDR1 is MDHEN, CDR2 SYDVKM, per germline. The sample was CD4+ T cells from peripheral blood mononuclear cells, taken in the second trimester of pregnancy. This chain connects TRBV28 to TRBJ2-1, with 10 nucleotides matching TRBD2. This TCR derives from a female donor with multiple sclerosis, enrolled in a pregnancy study. The CDR3 region is CASSRASGGINEQFF. The CDR3 DNA reads TGTGCCAGCAGCCGAGCTAGCGGGGGAATTAATGAGCAGTTCTTC.